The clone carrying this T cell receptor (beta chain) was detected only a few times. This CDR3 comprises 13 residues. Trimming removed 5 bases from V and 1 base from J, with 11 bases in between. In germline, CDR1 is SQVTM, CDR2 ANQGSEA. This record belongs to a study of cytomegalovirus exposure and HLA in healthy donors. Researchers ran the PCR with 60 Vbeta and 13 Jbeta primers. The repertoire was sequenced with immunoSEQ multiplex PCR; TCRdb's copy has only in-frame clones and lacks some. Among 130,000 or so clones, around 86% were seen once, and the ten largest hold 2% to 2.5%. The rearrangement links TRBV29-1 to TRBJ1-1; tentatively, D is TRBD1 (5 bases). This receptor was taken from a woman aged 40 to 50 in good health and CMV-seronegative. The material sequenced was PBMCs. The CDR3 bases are TGCAGCGTTAGGTTTGGGGCGAACACTGAAGCTTTCTTT. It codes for CSVRFGANTEAFF.